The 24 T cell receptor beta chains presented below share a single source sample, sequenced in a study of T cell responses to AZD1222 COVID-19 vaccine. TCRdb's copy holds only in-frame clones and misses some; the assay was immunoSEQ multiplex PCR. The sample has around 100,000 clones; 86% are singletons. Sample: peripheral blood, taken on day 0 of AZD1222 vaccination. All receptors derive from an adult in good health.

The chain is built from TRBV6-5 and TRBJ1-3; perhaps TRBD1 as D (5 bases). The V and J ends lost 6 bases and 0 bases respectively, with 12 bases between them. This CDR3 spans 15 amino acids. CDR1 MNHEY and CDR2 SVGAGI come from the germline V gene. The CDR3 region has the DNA TGTGCCAGCAGGGGGGACGCGCGCTCTGGAAACACCATATATTTT. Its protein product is CASRGDARSGNTIYF.

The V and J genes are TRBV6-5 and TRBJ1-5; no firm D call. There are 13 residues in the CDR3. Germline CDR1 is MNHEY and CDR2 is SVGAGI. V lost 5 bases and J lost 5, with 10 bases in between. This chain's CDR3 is CASSRLSDQPQHF. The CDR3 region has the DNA TGTGCCAGCAGTCGTCTTTCGGATCAGCCCCAGCATTTT.

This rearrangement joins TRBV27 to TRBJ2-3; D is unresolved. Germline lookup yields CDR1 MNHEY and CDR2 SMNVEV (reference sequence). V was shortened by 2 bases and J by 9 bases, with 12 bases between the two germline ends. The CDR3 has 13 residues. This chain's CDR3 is CASSLARLDTQYF. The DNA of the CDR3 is TGTGCCAGCAGTTTAGCAAGGCTAGACACGCAGTATTTT.

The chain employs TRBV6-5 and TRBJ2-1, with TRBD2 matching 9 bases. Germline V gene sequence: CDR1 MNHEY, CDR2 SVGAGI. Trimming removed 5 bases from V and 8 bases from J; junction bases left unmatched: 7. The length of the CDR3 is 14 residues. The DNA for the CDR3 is TGTGCCAGCAGTCCGGGACTAGCTTCGGATGAGCAGTTCTTC. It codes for CASSPGLASDEQFF.

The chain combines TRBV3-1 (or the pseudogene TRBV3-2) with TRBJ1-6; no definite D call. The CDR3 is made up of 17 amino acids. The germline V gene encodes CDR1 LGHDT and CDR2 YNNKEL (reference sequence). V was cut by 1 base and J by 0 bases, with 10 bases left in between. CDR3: CASSQGRPSSYNSPLHF. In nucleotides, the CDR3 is TGTGCCAGCAGCCAAGGACGGCCAAGCTCCTATAATTCACCCCTCCACTTT.

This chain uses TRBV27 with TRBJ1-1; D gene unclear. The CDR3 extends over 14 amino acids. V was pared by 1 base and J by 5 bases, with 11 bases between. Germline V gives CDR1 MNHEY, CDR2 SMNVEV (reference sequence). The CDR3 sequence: CASSLLNSRTEAFF. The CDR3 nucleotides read TGTGCCAGCAGTTTATTAAACTCGAGAACTGAAGCTTTCTTT.

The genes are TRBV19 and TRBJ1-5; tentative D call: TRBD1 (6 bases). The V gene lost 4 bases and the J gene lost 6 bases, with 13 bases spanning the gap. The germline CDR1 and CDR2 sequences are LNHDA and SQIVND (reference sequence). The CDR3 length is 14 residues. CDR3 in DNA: TGTGCCAGTAGTAGGGGGCTGTTGGGTCAGCCCCAGCATTTT. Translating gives CASSRGLLGQPQHF.

The CDR3 reads CSVRLAGVETQYF. In DNA form, the CDR3 reads TGCAGCGTTCGTCTAGCGGGAGTAGAGACCCAGTACTTC. The chain links TRBV29-1 to TRBJ2-5; 10 nucleotides align to TRBD2. The germline V gene has CDR1 SQVTM and CDR2 ANQGSEA. J gave up 4 bases and V 5 bases, and 4 bases lay outside the gene matches. The CDR3 runs 13 residues. The whole variable domain, remainder taken from reference TRBV29-1 and TRBJ2-5, is SAVISQKPSRDICQRGTSLTIQCQVDSQVTMMFWYRQQPGQSLTLIATANQGSEATYESGFVIDKFPISRPNLTFSTLTVSNMSPEDSSIYLCSVRLAGVETQYFGPGTRLLVL.

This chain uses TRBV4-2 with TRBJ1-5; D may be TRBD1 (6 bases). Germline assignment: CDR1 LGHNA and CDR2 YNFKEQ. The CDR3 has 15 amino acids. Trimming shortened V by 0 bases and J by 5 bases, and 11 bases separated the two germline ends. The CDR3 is CASSQDESGDQPQHF. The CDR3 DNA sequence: TGTGCCAGCAGCCAAGATGAGTCAGGGGATCAGCCCCAGCATTTT.

CDR3 sequence reads: CASSTRQTPTKQYF. The CDR3 DNA reads as TGTGCCAGCAGCACCCGACAGACCCCTACGAAGCAGTACTTC. V usage is TRBV3-1 (or the pseudogene TRBV3-2) and J usage is TRBJ2-7, with a tentative D call TRBD1 (5 bases). With 5 bases removed from V and 8 bases from J, the gap between germline ends came to 19 bases. CDR3 length: 14 residues. Germline-derived CDR1 and CDR2 are LGHDT and YNNKEL (reference sequence).

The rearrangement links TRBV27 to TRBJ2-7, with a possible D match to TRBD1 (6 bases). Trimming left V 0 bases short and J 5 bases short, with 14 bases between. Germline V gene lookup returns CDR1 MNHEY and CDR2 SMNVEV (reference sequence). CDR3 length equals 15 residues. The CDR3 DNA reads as TGTGCCAGCAGTTTATCGTCCAACAGGGTCGACGAGCAGTACTTC. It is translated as CASSLSSNRVDEQYF.

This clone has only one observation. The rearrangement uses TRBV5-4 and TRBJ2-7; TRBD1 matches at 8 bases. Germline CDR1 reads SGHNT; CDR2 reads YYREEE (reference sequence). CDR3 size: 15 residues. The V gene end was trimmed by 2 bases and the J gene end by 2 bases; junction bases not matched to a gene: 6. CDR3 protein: CASSFGQGGAYEQYF. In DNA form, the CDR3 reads TGTGCCAGCAGCTTCGGACAGGGAGGTGCCTACGAGCAGTACTTC.

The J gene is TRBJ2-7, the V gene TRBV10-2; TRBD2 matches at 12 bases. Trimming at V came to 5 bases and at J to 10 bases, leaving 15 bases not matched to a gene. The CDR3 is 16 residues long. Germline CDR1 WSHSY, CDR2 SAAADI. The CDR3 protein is CASSFLRATSGSLQYF. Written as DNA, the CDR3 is TGCGCCAGCAGTTTTTTGAGGGCGACTAGCGGGAGTCTACAGTACTTC.

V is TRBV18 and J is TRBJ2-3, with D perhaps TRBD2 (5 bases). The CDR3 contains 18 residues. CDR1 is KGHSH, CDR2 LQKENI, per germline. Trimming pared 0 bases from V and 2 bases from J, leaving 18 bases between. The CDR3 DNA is TGTGCCAGCTCACCACCGGTAATCTCCTGGAGGTACACAGATACGCAGTATTTT. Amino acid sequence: CASSPPVISWRYTDTQYF.

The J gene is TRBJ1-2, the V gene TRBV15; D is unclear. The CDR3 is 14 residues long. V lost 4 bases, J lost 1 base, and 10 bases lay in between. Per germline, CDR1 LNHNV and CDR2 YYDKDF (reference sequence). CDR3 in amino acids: CATSKDGINYGYTF. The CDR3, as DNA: TGTGCCACCAGCAAGGACGGGATTAACTATGGCTACACCTTC. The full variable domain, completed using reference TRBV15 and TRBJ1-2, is DAMVIQNPRYQVTQFGKPVTLSCSQTLNHNVMYWYQQKSSQAPKLLFHYYDKDFNNEADTPDNFQSRRPNTSFCFLDIRSPGLGDTAMYLCATSKDGINYGYTFGSGTRLTVV.

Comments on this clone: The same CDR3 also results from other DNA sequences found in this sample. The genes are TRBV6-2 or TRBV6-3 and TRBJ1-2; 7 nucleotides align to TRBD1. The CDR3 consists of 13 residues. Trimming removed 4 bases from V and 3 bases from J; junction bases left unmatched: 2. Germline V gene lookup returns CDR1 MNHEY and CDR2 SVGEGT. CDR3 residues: CASSSTGYYGYTF. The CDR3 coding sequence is TGTGCCAGCAGTTCGACAGGGTACTATGGCTACACCTTC.

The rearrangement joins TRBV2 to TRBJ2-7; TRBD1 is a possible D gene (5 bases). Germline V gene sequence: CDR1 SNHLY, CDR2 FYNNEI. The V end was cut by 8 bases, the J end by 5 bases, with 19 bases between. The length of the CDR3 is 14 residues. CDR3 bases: TGTGCCAGCTCCTCCTCGGCAGGGCTAAACGAGCAGTACTTC. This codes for CASSSSAGLNEQYF.

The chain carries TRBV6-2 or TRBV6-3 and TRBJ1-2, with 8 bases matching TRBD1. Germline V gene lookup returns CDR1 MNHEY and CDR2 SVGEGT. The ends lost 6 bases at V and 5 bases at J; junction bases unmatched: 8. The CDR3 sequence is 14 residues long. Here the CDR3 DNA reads TGTGCCAGCAGCCACGCAGGGGGCGCTTATGGCTACACCTTC. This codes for CASSHAGGAYGYTF.

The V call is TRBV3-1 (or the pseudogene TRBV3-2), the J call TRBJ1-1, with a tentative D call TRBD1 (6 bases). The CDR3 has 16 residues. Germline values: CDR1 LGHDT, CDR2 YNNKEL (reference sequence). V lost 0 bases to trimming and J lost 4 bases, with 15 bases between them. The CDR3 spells CASSQDTGAGSTEAFF. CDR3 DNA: TGTGCCAGCAGCCAAGATACGGGGGCAGGGAGCACTGAAGCTTTCTTT.

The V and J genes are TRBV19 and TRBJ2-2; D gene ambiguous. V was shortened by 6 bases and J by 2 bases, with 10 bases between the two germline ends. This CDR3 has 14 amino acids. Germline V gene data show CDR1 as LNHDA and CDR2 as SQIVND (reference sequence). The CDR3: CASRGLANTGELFF. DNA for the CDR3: TGTGCCAGTAGAGGGCTGGCTAACACCGGGGAGCTGTTTTTT.

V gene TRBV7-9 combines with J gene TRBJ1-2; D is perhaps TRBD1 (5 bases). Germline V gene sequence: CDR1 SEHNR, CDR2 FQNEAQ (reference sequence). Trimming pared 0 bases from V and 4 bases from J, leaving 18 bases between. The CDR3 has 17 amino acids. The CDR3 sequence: CASSLAGMEGLAYGYTF. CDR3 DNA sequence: TGTGCCAGCAGCTTAGCTGGGATGGAGGGACTCGCCTATGGCTACACCTTC.

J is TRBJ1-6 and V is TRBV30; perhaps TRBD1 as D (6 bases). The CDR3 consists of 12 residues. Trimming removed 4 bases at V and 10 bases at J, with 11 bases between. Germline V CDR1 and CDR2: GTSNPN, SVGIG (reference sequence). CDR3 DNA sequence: TGTGCCTGGAAGGGGGATTTCTCACCCCTCCACTTT. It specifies CAWKGDFSPLHF.

The DNA of the CDR3 is TGTGCCAGCAGCTGGGACAGGGGCTCCTACAATGAGCAGTTCTTC. Translating gives CASSWDRGSYNEQFF. The chain uses TRBV5-4 and TRBJ2-1; 10 bases match TRBD1. J gave up 0 bases and V 3 bases, and 0 bases lay outside the gene matches. Germline CDR1 is SGHNT and CDR2 is YYREEE (reference sequence). The CDR3 spans 15 residues. Full variable domain (rest looked up from reference TRBV5-4 and TRBJ2-1): ETGVTQSPTHLIKTRGQQVTLRCSSQSGHNTVSWYQQALGQGPQFIFQYYREEENGRGNFPPRFSGLQFPNYSSELNVNALELDDSALYLCASSWDRGSYNEQFFGPGTRLTVL.

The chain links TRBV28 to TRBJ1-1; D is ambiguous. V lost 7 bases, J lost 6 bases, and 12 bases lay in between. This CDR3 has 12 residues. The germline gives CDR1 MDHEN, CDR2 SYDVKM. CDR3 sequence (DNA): TGTGCCAGCATTTCAGGATTCGCTGAAGCTTTCTTT. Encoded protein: CASISGFAEAFF.